What follows are 19 T cell receptor beta chains derived from one specimen sequenced in a study of blood T cell repertoires in COVID-19. The protocol was immunoSEQ multiplex PCR, while the TCRdb copy is restricted to in-frame clones and leaves out a portion. The data show around 370,000 clones, approximately 90% seen once. The material sequenced was peripheral blood. These receptor sequences come from a woman aged 18-29 years who had recovered from COVID-19.

V is TRBV11-3 and J is TRBJ1-2; 7 bases align to TRBD1. The V gene end was trimmed by 5 bases and the J gene end by 6 bases; junction bases not matched to a gene: 3. CDR1 and CDR2 from the germline V gene are SGHNT and YENEEA. The CDR3 sequence is 12 residues long. Here the CDR3 reads CASSPGTDGYTF. The CDR3 DNA sequence: TGTGCCAGCAGCCCCGGGACAGATGGCTACACCTTC.

The gene calls are TRBV7-2 and TRBJ2-5; D unresolved. The CDR3 consists of 15 residues. CDR1 and CDR2 (germline): SGHTA, FQGNSA. V was trimmed by 2 bases and J by 2 bases, leaving 12 bases between them. CDR3 nucleotide sequence: TGTGCCAGCAGCTTAATGTTGGGCAGACAAGAGACCCAGTACTTC. Its translation: CASSLMLGRQETQYF.

This clone appeared once. This chain links TRBV6-5 with TRBJ1-4, with 9 bases lining up with TRBD1. The ends lost 5 bases at V and 10 bases at J; junction bases unmatched: 8. The germline CDR1 and CDR2 sequences are MNHEY and SVGAGI. The CDR3 loop spans 14 amino acids. Here the CDR3 DNA reads TGTGCCAGCAGTCCTCGGGACAGGGACGTAAAACTGTTTTTT. It translates to CASSPRDRDVKLFF.

The rearrangement uses TRBV28 and TRBJ2-7; weak D call: TRBD1 (5 bases). This CDR3 spans 18 amino acids. Germline V gene lookup returns CDR1 MDHEN and CDR2 SYDVKM. V dropped 4 bases and J dropped 0 bases, with 22 bases sitting between them. CDR3 amino acids: CASSSLQINPQDSYEQYV. CDR3 sequence (DNA): TGTGCCAGCAGTTCCTTACAGATTAACCCACAGGACTCCTACGAGCAGTACGTC.

V and J are TRBV14 and TRBJ2-3; maybe TRBD1 (5 bases). CDR3 length: 13 amino acids. Per the germline V gene, CDR1 is SGHDN and CDR2 is FVKESK. Trimming took off 5 bases at V and 6 bases at J, with 12 bases between the two ends. The CDR3 DNA is TGTGCCAGCAGCTCCAGGGTTTCCGATACGCAGTATTTT. The encoded protein is CASSSRVSDTQYF.

The chain has TRBV18 and TRBJ2-7; TRBD1 might be the D (5 bases). The CDR3 covers 14 residues. V was trimmed by 2 bases and J by 2 bases, leaving 10 bases between them. Germline V gene lookup returns CDR1 KGHSH and CDR2 LQKENI. CDR3 in amino acids: CASSPGAGTYEQYV. Here the CDR3 DNA reads TGTGCCAGCTCACCAGGAGCAGGGACCTACGAGCAGTACGTC.

This chain connects TRBV19 to TRBJ1-2; 10 positions match TRBD1. CDR3 length: 15 residues. The ends lost 3 bases at V and 8 bases at J; junction bases unmatched: 9. Germline V gives CDR1 LNHDA, CDR2 SQIVND (reference sequence). CDR3 bases: TGTGCCAGTAGTATGGGGACAGGGGCCCCAGGGGGCTACACCTTC. Amino acid sequence: CASSMGTGAPGGYTF.

The CDR3: CASTAEISGAGELFF. The CDR3 nucleotides are TGTGCCAGCACCGCGGAGATCAGCGGGGCCGGGGAGCTGTTTTTT. The chain combines TRBV6-5 with TRBJ2-2; 7 nucleotides align to TRBD2. From germline, CDR1 is MNHEY and CDR2 SVGAGI. V shed 7 bases and J 6 bases; nucleotides not matched to a gene: 11. This CDR3 region has 15 residues.

This chain connects TRBV20-1 to TRBJ1-2, with 8 positions matching TRBD1. The V and J ends lost 3 bases and 6 bases, in that order; junction bases with no gene match: 3. The CDR3 consists of 12 residues. Germline CDR1 and CDR2: DFQATT and SNEGSKA (reference sequence). The CDR3 protein is CSASTGGHGYTF. As DNA, the CDR3 is TGCAGTGCTAGTACAGGGGGACATGGCTACACCTTC.

J is TRBJ2-3 and V is TRBV19; D uncertain. Per the germline V gene, CDR1 is LNHDA and CDR2 is SQIVND (reference sequence). The V end lost 6 bases, the J end lost 1 base, and 8 bases lay between the germline ends. The CDR3 has 13 amino acids. The CDR3 DNA follows: TGTGCCAGTAGGGTGCCGGGCACAGATACGCAGTATTTT. This gives the protein CASRVPGTDTQYF.

V usage is TRBV3-1 (or the pseudogene TRBV3-2) and J usage is TRBJ1-1, with D uncertain. The germline V gene encodes CDR1 LGHDT and CDR2 YNNKEL (reference sequence). The CDR3 consists of 11 residues. Trimming took off 8 bases at V and 4 bases at J, with 8 bases between the two ends. The CDR3: CASLRGTEAFF. Here the CDR3 DNA reads TGTGCCAGCCTCAGAGGCACTGAAGCTTTCTTT.

This chain uses TRBV23-1 with TRBJ2-7; 9 bases fit TRBD2. TRBV23-1 is filed as an ORF, its function uncertain. The V gene end was trimmed by 7 bases and the J gene end by 4 bases; junction bases not matched to a gene: 20. CDR3 length equals 18 residues. CDR3 residues: CASKSGKQGGRDPYEQYV. The CDR3 region has the DNA TGCGCCAGCAAGTCAGGTAAGCAGGGCGGGAGGGACCCATACGAGCAGTACGTC.

The chain recombines TRBV7-2 with TRBJ1-5; 8 nucleotides align to TRBD1. With 1 base clipped from V and 5 bases from J, the junction kept 4 bases outside the gene matches. The CDR3 has 15 amino acids. Per the germline V gene, CDR1 is SGHTA and CDR2 is FQGNSA. CDR3 loop: CASSLGMDRDQPQHF. The CDR3 coding sequence is TGTGCCAGCAGCTTAGGAATGGACAGGGATCAGCCCCAGCATTTT. Full variable domain (outside the CDR3, taken from reference TRBV7-2 and TRBJ1-5): GAGVSQSPSNKVTEKGKDVELRCDPISGHTALYWYRQSLGQGLEFLIYFQGNSAPDKSGLPSDRFSAERTGGSVSTLTIQRTQQEDSAVYLCASSLGMDRDQPQHFGDGTRLSIL.

The V call is TRBV13, the J call TRBJ2-3; 9 positions match TRBD2. The CDR3 totals 15 residues. Germline V CDR1 and CDR2: PRHDT, FYEKMQ (reference sequence). V dropped 6 bases and J dropped 4; count of bases not matched to a gene: 8. The chain's CDR3 is CASRFQRGAADTQYF. The DNA for the CDR3 is TGTGCCAGCAGATTCCAGCGGGGGGCTGCAGATACGCAGTATTTT.

This clone was counted a single time. The J gene is TRBJ2-1, the V gene TRBV30; D remains ambiguous. The length of the CDR3 is 11 residues. Germline V CDR1 and CDR2: GTSNPN, SVGIG (reference sequence). V gave up 2 bases and J gave up 7 bases, with 6 bases separating them. CDR3 bases: TGTGCCTGGAGTCCGAGGAATGAGCAGTTCTTC. It is translated as CAWSPRNEQFF. The variable domain in full, with the rest retrieved from reference TRBV30 and TRBJ2-1, is SQTIHQWPATLVQPVGSPLSLECTVEGTSNPNLYWYRQAAGRGLQLLFYSVGIGQISSEVPQNLSASRPQDRQFILSSKKLLLSDSGFYLCAWSPRNEQFFGPGTRLTVL.

The rearrangement uses TRBV7-9 and TRBJ1-6; D might be TRBD1 (5 bases). V was trimmed by 3 bases and J by 9 bases, leaving 12 bases between them. CDR3 size: 14 residues. From germline, CDR1 is SEHNR and CDR2 FQNEAQ (reference sequence). CDR3 nucleotides: TGTGCCAGCAGCTTTGACCGCCAGGGTTCACCCCTCCACTTT. This codes for CASSFDRQGSPLHF.

The V gene is TRBV27, the J gene TRBJ1-6, with 11 positions matching TRBD1. Germline V CDR1 and CDR2: MNHEY, SMNVEV (reference sequence). This CDR3 comprises 17 residues. The J segment lost 4 bases and the V segment lost 3 bases, leaving 5 bases of the junction unmatched. The CDR3 is CASSFDGQGAYNSPLHF. The CDR3 region has the DNA TGTGCCAGCAGTTTCGACGGACAGGGGGCGTATAATTCACCCCTCCACTTT.

V usage is TRBV7-2 and J usage is TRBJ1-2; unclear D gene. Trimming took off 1 base at V and 10 bases at J, with 10 bases between the two ends. The CDR3 loop spans 12 amino acids. Germline-derived CDR1 and CDR2 are SGHTA and FQGNSA. CDR3 amino acids: CASSLVVSLYTF. The CDR3, as DNA: TGTGCCAGCAGCTTAGTCGTCTCCCTCTACACCTTC.

The chain couples TRBV5-5 to TRBJ1-2; the match to TRBD1 covers 11 bases. The length of the CDR3 is 15 residues. The J segment lost 8 bases and the V segment lost 4 bases, leaving 10 bases of the junction unmatched. The V gene's germline CDR1 is SGHKS and CDR2 YYEKEE (reference sequence). The CDR3 loop is CASSRDRGAMKGYTF. Here the CDR3 DNA reads TGTGCCAGCAGCCGGGACAGGGGGGCAATGAAGGGCTACACCTTC.